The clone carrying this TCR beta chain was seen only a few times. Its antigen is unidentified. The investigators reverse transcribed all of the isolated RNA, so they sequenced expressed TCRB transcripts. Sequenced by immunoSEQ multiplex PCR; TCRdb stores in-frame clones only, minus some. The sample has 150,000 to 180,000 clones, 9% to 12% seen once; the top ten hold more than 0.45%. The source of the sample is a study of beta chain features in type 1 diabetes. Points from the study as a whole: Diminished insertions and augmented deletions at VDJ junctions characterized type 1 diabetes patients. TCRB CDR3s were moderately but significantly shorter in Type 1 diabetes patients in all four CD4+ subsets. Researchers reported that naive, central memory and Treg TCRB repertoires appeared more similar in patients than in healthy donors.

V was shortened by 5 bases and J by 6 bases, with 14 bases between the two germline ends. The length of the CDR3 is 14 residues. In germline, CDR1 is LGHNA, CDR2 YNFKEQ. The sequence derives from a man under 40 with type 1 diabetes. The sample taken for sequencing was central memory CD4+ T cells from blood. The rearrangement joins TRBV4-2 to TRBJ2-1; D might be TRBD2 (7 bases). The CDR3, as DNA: TGTGCCAGCAGCTTAAGGGAGGGGGTCAATGAGCAGTTCTTC. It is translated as CASSLREGVNEQFF.